Sequencing of this T cell receptor beta chain was carried out in a study of CD8+ T cells in alopecia areata. Study-wide results and limits: Patients showed less clear TCR sequence sharing than mice, possibly partly because of HLA diversity. The study found higher clonality in lesional than normal scalp, especially in alopecia totalis/universalis.

As the sequencing template, cDNA was produced by extracting RNA and reverse transcribing it. The protocol was immunoSEQ multiplex PCR, while the TCRdb copy is restricted to in-frame clones and leaves out a portion. Among about 180,000 clones, 50% to 75% were seen once, and the ten largest hold about 15%. Trimming removed 4 bases from V and 6 bases from J, with 6 bases in between. The CDR3 spans 11 residues. Germline lookup yields CDR1 ENHRY and CDR2 SYGVKD. Turning to this clone: Its specificity is not known.

The genes are TRBV10-3 and TRBJ1-2; unclear D gene. The sequence was obtained from a human donor with alopecia areata. Sample: CD4+ T cells sorted from blood, taken at week 0. CDR3 sequence: CAISARDGYTF. CDR3 DNA sequence: TGTGCCATCAGTGCAAGGGATGGCTACACCTTC.